This entry describes one TCR beta chain. What antigen it recognizes has not been identified. It has no much larger one-base neighbor in the sample; base qualities were not kept. The library came from the immunoSEQ multiplex PCR assay. Drawn from immuneACCESS, this table holds only the in-frame rearrangements with V and J called that TCRdb kept. Clones are partly lost; checked studies trace under half to an unresolved V gene and leave the rest unexplained. Here the sample has some 46,000 clones; 60% to 80% occur a single time. The ten largest clones capture roughly 3% of the sample. The CDR3 runs 15 amino acids, cysteine and phenylalanine included. Here the CDR3 DNA is all that survives: 45 bases in frame from base 1. V gives up 3 bases and J gives up 2 bases, and the segment between their germline ends measures 14 bases. Sequences KGHSH (CDR1) and LQKENI (CDR2) are obtained from the germline V gene.

In this study, focal radiation therapy paired with CTLA-4 blockade (ipilimumab) was tested in patients who had chemo-refractory metastatic non-small-cell lung cancer. This specimen belongs to a study of radiotherapy plus CTLA-4 blockade in lung cancer (dated by TCRdb to the late 2010s). Study-level background: Objective responses occurred in 18% of enrolled patients, and approximately 34% achieved disease control. The study at large found these results: After treatment with radiotherapy and ipilimumab, TCR clones that originated in tumors expanded in peripheral blood. The strongest predictors of response, as reported, were early dynamic changes in blood T cell clones along with a rise in serum interferon-beta after radiation.

Recombination connected TRBV18 to TRBJ2-7, with a weak D call of TRBD1 (6 bases match). The sample was peripheral blood, taken from a patient treated with radiotherapy plus ipilimumab. This TCR derives from a human donor with non-small cell lung cancer whose response to radiotherapy plus ipilimumab could not be evaluated. CDR3 region: CASSPNPTGAYEQYF. Here is the DNA: TGTGCCAGCTCACCGAATCCGACAGGAGCCTACGAGCAGTACTTC.